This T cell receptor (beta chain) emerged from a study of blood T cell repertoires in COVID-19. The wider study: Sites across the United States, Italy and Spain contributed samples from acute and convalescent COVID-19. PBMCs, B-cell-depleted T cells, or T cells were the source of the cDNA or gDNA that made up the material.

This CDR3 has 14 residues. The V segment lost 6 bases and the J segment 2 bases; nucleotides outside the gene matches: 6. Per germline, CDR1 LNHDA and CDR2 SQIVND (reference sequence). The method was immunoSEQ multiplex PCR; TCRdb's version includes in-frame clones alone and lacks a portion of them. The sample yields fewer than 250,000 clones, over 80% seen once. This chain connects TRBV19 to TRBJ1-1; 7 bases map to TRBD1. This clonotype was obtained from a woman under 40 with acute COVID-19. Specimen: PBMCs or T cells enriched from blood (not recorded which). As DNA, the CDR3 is TGTGCCAGTAGGCGAGGGACAGATAACACTGAAGCTTTCTTT. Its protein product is CASRRGTDNTEAFF. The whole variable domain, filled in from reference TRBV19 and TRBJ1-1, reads DGGITQSPKYLFRKEGQNVTLSCEQNLNHDAMYWYRQDPGQGLRLIYYSQIVNDFQKGDIAEGYSVSREKKESFPLTVTSAQKNPTAFYLCASRRGTDNTEAFFGQGTRLTVV.